This TCR beta chain came from a study of cytomegalovirus exposure and HLA in healthy donors. Study outcomes and limitations: First-cohort TCR clusters tended to co-occur in the approximately 110 validation repertoires, a later analysis found.

Some clones are missing from TCRdb's copy, which holds only in-frame ones; the method was immunoSEQ multiplex PCR. The table lists 100,000 or so clones, roughly 87% of them singletons, with around 3.9% in the top ten. As for this clone: Its antigen is unknown.

This sequence originates from a woman between 25 and 40 years old in good health and CMV-seronegative. Material for sequencing was PBMCs.

The CDR3 DNA follows: TGTGCTAGTGGTTCTAACAGCGGGTTGGGGGGATCCCAGTACTTC. It encodes CASGSNSGLGGSQYF. The chain combines TRBV12-5 with TRBJ2-5; possibly TRBD2 for D (6 bases). The CDR3 spans 15 residues. Trimming removed 4 bases from V and 9 bases from J, with 21 bases in between. Germline CDR1 is LGHNT and CDR2 is FRNRAP.